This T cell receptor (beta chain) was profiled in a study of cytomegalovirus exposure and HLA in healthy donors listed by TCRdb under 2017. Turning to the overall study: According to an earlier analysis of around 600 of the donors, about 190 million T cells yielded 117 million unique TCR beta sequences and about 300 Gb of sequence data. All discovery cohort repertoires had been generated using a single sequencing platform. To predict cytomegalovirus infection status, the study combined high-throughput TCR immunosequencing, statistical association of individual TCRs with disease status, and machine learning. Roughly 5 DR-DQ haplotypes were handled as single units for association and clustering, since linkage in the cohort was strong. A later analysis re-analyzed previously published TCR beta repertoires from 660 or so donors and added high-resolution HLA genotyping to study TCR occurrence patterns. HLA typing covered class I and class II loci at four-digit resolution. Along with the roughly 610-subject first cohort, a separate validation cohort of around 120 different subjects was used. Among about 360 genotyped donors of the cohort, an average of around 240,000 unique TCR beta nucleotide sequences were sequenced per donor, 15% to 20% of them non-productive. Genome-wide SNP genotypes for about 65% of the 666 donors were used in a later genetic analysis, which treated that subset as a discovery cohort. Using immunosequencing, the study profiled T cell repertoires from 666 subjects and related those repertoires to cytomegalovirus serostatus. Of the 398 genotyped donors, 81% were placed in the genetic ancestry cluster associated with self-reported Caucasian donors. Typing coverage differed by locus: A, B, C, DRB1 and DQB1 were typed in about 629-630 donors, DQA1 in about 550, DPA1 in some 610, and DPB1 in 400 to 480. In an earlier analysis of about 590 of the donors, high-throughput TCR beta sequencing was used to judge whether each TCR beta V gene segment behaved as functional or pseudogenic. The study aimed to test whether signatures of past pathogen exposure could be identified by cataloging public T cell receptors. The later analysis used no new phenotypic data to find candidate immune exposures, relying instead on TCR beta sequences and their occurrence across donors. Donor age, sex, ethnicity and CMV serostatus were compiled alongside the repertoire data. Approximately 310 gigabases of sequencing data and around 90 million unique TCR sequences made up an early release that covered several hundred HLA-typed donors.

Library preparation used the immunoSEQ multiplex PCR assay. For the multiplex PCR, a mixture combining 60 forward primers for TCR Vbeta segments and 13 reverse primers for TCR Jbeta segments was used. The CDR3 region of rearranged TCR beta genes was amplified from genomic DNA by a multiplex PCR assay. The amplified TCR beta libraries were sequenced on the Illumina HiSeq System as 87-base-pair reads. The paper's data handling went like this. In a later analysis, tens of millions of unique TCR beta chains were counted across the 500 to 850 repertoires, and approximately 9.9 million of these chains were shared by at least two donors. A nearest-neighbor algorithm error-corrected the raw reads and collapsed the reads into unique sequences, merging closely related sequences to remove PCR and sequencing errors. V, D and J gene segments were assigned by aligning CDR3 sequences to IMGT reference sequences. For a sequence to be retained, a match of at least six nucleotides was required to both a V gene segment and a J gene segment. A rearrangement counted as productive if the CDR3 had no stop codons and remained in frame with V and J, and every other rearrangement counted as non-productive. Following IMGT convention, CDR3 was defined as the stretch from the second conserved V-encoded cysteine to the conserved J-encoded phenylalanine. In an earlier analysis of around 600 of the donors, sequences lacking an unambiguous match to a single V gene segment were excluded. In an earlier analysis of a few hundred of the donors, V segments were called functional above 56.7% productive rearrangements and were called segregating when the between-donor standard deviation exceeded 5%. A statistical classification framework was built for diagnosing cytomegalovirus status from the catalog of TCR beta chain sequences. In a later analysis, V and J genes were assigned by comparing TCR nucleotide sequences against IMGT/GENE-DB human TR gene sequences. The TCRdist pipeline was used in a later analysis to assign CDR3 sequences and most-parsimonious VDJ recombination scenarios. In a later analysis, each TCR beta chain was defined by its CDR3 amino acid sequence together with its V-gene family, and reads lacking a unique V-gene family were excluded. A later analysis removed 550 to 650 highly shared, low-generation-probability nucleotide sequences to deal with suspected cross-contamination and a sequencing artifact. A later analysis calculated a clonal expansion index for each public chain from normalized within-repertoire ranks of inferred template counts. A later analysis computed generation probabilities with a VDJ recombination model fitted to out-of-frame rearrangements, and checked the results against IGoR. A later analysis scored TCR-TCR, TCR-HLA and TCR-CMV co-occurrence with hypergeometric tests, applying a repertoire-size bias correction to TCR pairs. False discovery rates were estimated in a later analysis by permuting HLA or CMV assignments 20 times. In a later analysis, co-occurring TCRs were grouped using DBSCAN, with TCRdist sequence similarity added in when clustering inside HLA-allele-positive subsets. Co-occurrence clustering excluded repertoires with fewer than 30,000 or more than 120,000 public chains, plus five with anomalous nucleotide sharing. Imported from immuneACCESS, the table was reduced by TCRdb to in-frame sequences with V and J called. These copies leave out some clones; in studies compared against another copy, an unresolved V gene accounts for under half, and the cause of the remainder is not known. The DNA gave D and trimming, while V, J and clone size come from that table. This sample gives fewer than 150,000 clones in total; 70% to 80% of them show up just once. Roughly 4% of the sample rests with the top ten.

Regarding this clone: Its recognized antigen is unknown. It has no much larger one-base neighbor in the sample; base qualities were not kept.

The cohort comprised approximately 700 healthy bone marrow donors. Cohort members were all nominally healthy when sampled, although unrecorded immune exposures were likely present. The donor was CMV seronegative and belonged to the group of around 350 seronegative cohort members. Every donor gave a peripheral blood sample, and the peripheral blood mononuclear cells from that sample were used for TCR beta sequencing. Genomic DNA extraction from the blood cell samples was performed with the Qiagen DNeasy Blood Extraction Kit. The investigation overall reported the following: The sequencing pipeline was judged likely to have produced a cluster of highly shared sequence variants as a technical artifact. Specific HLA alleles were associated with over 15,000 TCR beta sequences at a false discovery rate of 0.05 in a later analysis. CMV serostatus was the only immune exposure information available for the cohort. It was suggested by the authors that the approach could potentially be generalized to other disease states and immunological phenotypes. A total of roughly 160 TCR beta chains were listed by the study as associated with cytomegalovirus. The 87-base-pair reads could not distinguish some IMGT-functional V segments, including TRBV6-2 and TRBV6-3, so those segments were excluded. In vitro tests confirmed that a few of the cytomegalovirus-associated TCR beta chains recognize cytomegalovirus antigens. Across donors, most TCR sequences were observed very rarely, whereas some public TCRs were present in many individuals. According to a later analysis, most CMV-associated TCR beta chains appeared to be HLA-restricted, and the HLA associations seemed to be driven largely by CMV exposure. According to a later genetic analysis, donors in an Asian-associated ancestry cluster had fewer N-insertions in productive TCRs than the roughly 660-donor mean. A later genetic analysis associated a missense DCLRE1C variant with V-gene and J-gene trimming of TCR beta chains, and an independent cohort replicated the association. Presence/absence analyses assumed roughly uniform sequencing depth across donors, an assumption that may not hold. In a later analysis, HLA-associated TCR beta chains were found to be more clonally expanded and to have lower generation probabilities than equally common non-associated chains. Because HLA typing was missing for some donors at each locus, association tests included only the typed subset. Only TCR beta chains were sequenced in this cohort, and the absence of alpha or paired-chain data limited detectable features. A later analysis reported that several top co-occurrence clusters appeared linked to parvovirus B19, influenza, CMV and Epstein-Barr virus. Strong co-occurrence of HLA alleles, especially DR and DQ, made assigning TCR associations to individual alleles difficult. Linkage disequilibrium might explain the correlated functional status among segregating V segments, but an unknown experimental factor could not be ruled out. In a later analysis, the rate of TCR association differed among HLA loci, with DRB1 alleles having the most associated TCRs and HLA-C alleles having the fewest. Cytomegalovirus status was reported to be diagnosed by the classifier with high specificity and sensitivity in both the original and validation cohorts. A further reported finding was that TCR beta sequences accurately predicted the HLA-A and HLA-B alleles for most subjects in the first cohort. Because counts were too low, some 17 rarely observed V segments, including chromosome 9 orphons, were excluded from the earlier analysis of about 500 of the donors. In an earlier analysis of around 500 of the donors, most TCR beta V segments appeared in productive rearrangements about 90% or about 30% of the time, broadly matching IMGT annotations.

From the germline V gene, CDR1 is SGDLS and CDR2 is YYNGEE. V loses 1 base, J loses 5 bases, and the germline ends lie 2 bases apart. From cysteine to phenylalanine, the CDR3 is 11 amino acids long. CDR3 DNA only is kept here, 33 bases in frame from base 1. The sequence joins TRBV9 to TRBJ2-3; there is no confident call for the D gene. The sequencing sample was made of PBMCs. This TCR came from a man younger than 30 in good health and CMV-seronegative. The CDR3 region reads CASSVQDTQYF. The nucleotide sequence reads TGTGCCAGCAGCGTACAAGATACGCAGTATTTT.